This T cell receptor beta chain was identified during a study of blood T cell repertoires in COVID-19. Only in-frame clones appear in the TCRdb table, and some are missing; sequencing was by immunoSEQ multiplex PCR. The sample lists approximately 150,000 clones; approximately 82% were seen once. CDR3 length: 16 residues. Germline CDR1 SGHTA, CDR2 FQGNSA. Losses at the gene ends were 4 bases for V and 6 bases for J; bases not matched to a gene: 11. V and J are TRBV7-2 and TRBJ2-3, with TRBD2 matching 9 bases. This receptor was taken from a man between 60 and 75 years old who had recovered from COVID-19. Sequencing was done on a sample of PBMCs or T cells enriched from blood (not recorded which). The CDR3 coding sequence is TGTGCCAGCAGCTCGCCGACTAGCGGTTTACCGGATACGCAGTATTTT. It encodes CASSSPTSGLPDTQYF.